One T cell receptor beta chain is described in this entry. The clone's antigen remains unknown. No quality values exist for individual bases; no much larger clone is one base distant. The TCR beta CDR3 regions were amplified from the RNA transcripts. For the first round of RT-PCR on the TCR CDR3, the HTBI primer set was used together with the Qiagen OneStep RT-PCR kit. Libraries were constructed in a second round of multiplex PCR, after which size selection and purification were carried out. Sequencing of the libraries was done on an Illumina HiSeq2000 using paired-end 100 bp reads. Processing in the source paper ran as follows. SOAPnuke was used to process the raw data, removing reads that contained adapters or uncalled bases, had a mean Phred below 15, or lacked an exact match to the constant primer or identifier. COPE v1.2.5 was used to merge the high-quality paired reads, and each unique nucleotide sequence was defined as a clonotype. MiTCR v1.1 was used to align the clonotypes against IMGT TRBV, TRBD and TRBJ reference segments. The analysis was restricted to V-J combinations with a frequency above 0.0001, which together covered roughly 99% of the repertoires. The TCS score was defined as the ratio of F50 (clonal expansion) to E x V (chaos), calculated using BLOSUM62-based TCRdist between CDR3 peptides within each V-J. Welch's t-statistics and random forest reduced around 520 V-J features to under 15, which were used in a naive Bayes classifier (R e1071). Starting from the raw public reads, TCRdb applied fastp trimming at Q25, assembled clones with MiXCR and retained in-frame beta chains. Every CDR3 protein is listed once, alongside the most common genes and DNA of its rows. TCRdb's processing, not the study's, gives the V and J calls here. The sample profile shows approximately 690,000 distinct CDR3 sequences; more than 14% of them were found once. Around an eighth of the sample belongs to the ten largest clones.

Ophthalmopathy patients had moderately to severely active disease, Clinical Activity Score of at least 3, NOSPECS grade of at least 4, and duration under 3 months. Any patient with an uncontrolled infection, another autoimmune disease, pregnancy or lactation was excluded. Diagnoses were established on the basis of clinical symptoms, serum thyroxine and TRAb, thyroid ultrasound, and orbital computed tomography. PBMCs were separated from 7.5 to 10 ml of fresh peripheral blood using Ficoll-Paque density gradient centrifugation. Total RNA was extracted using Trizol reagent, and RNA quality was assessed on an Agilent 2100 Bioanalyzer. Per the germline V gene, SGHAT is the CDR1 and FQNNGV is the CDR2. The CDR3 sequence holds 15 residues, the cysteine and phenylalanine included. The sequence is cut down to CDR3 DNA, 45 bases in frame from base 1. Trimmed from V: 1 base; trimmed from J: 11 bases; junction bases lacking a gene match: 5.

These data come from a study of T cells in Graves' hyperthyroidism and ophthalmopathy (dated by TCRdb to between 2019 and 2020). Regarding the research as a whole: Peripheral blood was collected at initial diagnosis, before any treatment. A discovery cohort of fewer than 110 patients, roughly 45 with Graves' ophthalmopathy and over 55 with stable Graves' hyperthyroidism, was used to find distinguishing TCR V-J signatures. Prospective prediction of ophthalmopathy was tested in an independent validation cohort consisting of 18 to 20 hyperthyroidism patients and around 16 patients who later progressed to ophthalmopathy. The 75 to 100 discovery patients were randomly split 7:3 into training and test sets. In more than 5 Graves' hyperthyroidism patients, the study also compared T-cell repertoires from thyroid tissue with T-cell repertoires from blood. After sampling, hyperthyroidism patients received methimazole starting at 30 mg daily, and ophthalmopathy patients received high-dose intravenous methylprednisolone. The paper describes TCR Vbeta CDR3 sequencing of fewer than 150 peripheral blood samples, made up of 43 ophthalmopathy patients, 70 to 80 hyperthyroidism patients and 17 progressor patients. Summary of the overall study and its limitations: In cross-validation, a model built on a 13 V-J signature told ophthalmopathy apart from stable hyperthyroidism with roughly 87% sensitivity and around 81% specificity, and in testing the same model reached 80%/75%. Sample size was not statistically predetermined, and investigators were not blinded to group allocation. Blood samples also contained most of the expanded thyroid clonotypes (frequency above 0.001), which suggests that blood repertoires may reflect thyroid immune responses. In validation, progression to ophthalmopathy was predicted by the model with 55% to 71% sensitivity and 72% to 80% specificity, a median of about 6.4 months before onset.

The receptor comes from a woman aged 45-59 years with Graves' ophthalmopathy. Sequencing used blood. The chain is encoded by TRBV11-2 joined to TRBJ2-3, with 14 central nucleotides matching TRBD2. The sequenced DNA: TGTGCCAGCAGCTTAGGGACTAGCGGGAGGTGGGAGCAGTATTTT. This sequence encodes CASSLGTSGRWEQYF. Joined to the reference TRBV11-2 and TRBJ2-3 proteins, this CDR3 gives the full variable domain: EAGVAQSPRYKIIEKRQSVAFWCNPISGHATLYWYQQILGQGPKLLIQFQNNGVVDDSQLPKDRFSAERLKGVDSTLKIQPAKLEDSAVYLCASSLGTSGRWEQYFGPGTRLTVL.